This TCR beta chain was captured in a study of T-cell memory formation after mild COVID-19. Study findings and constraints: Day 15 to 85 contractors were CD4/CD8 balanced; later expanders leaned CD4+. Contracting CD4+ clones sat mainly in CM and EM; CD8+ in EMRA. Memory sampled before infection contained some responding clones, suggesting cross-reactive memory joined.

The CDR3 is 15 residues long. Trimming took 1 base from V and 5 from J, leaving 11 bases between them. CDR1 SGHTA and CDR2 FQGNSA come from the germline V gene. The TCR alpha and TCR beta cDNA libraries, bearing sample barcodes and UMIs, were generated by 5'RACE using constant-segment primers. Via MiXCR, TCRdb re-called the 5' RACE reads, giving one row per CDR3 protein. The sample lists around 130,000 distinct CDR3 sequences; 15% to 20% were seen once. About this clonotype: Its antigen remains unknown.

The chain is built from TRBV7-2 and TRBJ1-4; D is possibly TRBD1 (5 bases). This TCR came from a man between 18 and 35 years old who had mild COVID-19 (a few samples of this study predate the infection). Cell type and time point are not known. Sequencing input: PBMCs or a T cell subset sorted from them (not recorded which). CDR3 region: CASSLGGGVNEKLFF. The CDR3 coding sequence is TGTGCCAGCAGCTTAGGCGGGGGGGTGAATGAAAAACTGTTTTTT.